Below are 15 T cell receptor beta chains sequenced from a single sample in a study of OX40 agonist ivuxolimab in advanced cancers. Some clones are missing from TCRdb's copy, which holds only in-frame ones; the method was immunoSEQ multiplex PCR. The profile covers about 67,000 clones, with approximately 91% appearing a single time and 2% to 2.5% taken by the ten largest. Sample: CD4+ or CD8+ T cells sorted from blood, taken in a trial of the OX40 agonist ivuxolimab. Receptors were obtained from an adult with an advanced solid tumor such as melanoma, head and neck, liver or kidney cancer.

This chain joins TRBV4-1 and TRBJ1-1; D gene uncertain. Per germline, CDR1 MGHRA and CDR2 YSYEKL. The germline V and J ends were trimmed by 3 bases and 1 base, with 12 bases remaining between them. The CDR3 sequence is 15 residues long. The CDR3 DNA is TGCGCCAGCAGCCATGCCCGGACGGGGAACACTGAAGCTTTCTTT. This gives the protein CASSHARTGNTEAFF.

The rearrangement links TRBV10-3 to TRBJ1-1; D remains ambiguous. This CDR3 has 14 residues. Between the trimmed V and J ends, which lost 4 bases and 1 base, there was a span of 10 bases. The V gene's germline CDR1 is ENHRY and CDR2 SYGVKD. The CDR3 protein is CAISGTGPNTEAFF. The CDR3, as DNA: TGTGCCATCAGTGGGACCGGGCCGAACACTGAAGCTTTCTTT.

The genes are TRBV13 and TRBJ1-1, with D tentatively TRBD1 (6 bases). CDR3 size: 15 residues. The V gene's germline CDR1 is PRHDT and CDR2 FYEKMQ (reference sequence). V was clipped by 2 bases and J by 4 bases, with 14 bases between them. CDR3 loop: CASSLSQGRGTEAFF. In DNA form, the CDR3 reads TGTGCCAGCAGCTTATCACAGGGTCGAGGCACTGAAGCTTTCTTT.

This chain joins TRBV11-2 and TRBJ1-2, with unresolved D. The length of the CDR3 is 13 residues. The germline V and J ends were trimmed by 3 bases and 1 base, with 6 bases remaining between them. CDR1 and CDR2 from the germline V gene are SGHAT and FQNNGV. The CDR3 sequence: CASSLWGNYGYTF. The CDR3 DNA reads TGTGCCAGCAGCTTGTGGGGTAACTATGGCTACACCTTC.

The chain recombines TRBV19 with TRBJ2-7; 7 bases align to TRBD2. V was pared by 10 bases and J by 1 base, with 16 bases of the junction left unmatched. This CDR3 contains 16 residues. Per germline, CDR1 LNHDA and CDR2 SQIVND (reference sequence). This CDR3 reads CATKGLAAPGSYEQYF. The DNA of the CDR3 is TGTGCCACCAAGGGGCTAGCGGCACCAGGATCCTACGAGCAGTACTTC.

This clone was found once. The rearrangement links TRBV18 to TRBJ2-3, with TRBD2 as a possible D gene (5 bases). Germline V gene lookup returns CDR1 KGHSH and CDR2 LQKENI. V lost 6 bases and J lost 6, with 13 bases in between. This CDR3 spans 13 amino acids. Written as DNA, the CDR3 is TGTGCCAGCTCTTCTAGCAAGCGCGATACGCAGTATTTT. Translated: CASSSSKRDTQYF.

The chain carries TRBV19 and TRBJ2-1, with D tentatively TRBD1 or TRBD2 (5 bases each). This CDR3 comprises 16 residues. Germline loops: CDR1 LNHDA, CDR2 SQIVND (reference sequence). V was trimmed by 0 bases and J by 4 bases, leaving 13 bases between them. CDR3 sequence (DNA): TGTGCCAGTAGTATAGATCAAGGGACCGCGTACAATGAGCAGTTCTTC. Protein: CASSIDQGTAYNEQFF.

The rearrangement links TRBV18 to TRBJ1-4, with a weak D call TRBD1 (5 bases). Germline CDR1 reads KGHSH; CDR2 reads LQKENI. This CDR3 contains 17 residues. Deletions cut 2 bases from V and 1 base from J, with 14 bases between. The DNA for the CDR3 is TGTGCCAGCTCACCATACACAGGCGGCGGAACTAATGAAAAACTGTTTTTT. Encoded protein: CASSPYTGGGTNEKLFF.

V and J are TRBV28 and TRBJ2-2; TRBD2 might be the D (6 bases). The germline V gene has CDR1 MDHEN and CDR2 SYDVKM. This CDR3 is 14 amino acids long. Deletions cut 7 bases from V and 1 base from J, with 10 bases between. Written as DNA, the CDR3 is TGTGCCAGCACCTTGGGAGGGAACACCGGGGAGCTGTTTTTT. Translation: CASTLGGNTGELFF.

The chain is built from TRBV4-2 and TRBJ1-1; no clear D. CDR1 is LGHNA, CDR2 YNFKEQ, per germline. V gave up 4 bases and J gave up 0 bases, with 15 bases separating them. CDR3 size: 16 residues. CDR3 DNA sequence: TGTGCCAGCAGCCCCAAGGCCTCGAAGATGAACACTGAAGCTTTCTTT. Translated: CASSPKASKMNTEAFF.

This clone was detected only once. CDR3 sequence: CASSDRGLATEAFF. Written as DNA, the CDR3 is TGTGCCAGCAGTGACAGGGGCCTGGCCACTGAAGCTTTCTTT. The rearrangement links TRBV28 to TRBJ1-1, with 8 bases identical to TRBD1. Germline loops: CDR1 MDHEN, CDR2 SYDVKM. V dropped 5 bases and J dropped 4; count of bases not matched to a gene: 6. The CDR3 consists of 14 residues.

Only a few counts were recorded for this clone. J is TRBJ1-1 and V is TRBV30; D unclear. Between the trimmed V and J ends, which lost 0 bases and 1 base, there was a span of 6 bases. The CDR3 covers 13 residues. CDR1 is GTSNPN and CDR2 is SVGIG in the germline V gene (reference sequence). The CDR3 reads CAWSVHQNTEAFF. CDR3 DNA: TGTGCCTGGAGTGTACACCAGAACACTGAAGCTTTCTTT.

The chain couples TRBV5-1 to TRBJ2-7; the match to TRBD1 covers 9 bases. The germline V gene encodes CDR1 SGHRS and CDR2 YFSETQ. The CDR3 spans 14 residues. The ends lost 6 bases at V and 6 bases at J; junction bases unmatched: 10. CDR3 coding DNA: TGCGCCAGCACCCCCGGGACAGGGAACCTCGAGCAGTACTTC. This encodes CASTPGTGNLEQYF.

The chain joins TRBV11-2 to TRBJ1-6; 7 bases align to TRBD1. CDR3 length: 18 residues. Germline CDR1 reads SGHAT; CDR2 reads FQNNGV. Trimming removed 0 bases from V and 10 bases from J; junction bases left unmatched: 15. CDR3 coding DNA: TGTGCCAGCAGCTTAGATGACCCCAGGGCCTCAGGGGGATCACCCCTCCACTTT. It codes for CASSLDDPRASGGSPLHF. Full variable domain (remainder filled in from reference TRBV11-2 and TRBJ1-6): EAGVAQSPRYKIIEKRQSVAFWCNPISGHATLYWYQQILGQGPKLLIQFQNNGVVDDSQLPKDRFSAERLKGVDSTLKIQPAKLEDSAVYLCASSLDDPRASGGSPLHFGNGTRLTVT.

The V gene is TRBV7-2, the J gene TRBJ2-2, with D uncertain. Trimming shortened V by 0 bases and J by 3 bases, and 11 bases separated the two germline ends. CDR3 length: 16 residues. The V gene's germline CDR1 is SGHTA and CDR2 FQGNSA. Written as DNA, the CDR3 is TGTGCCAGCAGCTTAGCCCAGGTCTTGGACACCGGGGAGCTGTTTTTT. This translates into CASSLAQVLDTGELFF.